The rows below give T cell receptor beta chains drawn from one sample of a study of T-cell reconstitution after alpha-beta-depleted transplantation in children. From the PCR reads, TCRdb called clonotypes with MiXCR, one entry per CDR3 protein. There are hundreds of thousands of distinct CDR3 sequences in the sample; roughly 13% occur only once, and approximately 0.8% lies in the top ten. The source was PBMCs, collected before TCRalphabeta/CD19-depleted stem cell transplant. Source of these receptors: a girl between 2 and 10 years old with congenital amegakaryocytic thrombocytopenia, due to receive a stem cell transplant. Both conserved end residues are part of each CDR3. The D gene is left open where the match is weak. The size entry is marked missing in some rows and otherwise reads once, few, many or a size class.

D gene,V gene,clone size,J gene,CDR3 protein,CDR3 DNA
TRBD1,TRBV5-1,few,TRBJ2-3,CASSPLQGASDTQYF,TGCGCCAGCAGCCCTTTACAGGGGGCATCAGATACGCAGTATTTT
NA,TRBV4-1,few,TRBJ1-1,CASSQDRGVGNTEAFF,TGCGCCAGCAGCCAAGATCGGGGCGTCGGGAACACTGAAGCTTTCTTT
NA,TRBV28,many,TRBJ2-7,CASSSLVEQYF,TGTGCCAGCAGTTCGTTGGTGGAGCAGTACTTC
NA,TRBV20-1,NA,TRBJ2-1,CSPSTGAYNEQLF,TGCAGTCCCTCTACTGGCGCCTACAATGAGCAGCTCTTC
NA,TRBV28,few,TRBJ2-2,CASSFHLANTGELFF,TGTGCCAGCAGTTTCCATCTGGCGAACACCGGGGAGCTGTTTTTT
TRBD2,TRBV7-8,few,TRBJ2-3,CASSTTSGKDTQYF,TGTGCCAGCAGCACCACTAGCGGGAAGGATACGCAGTATTTT
TRBD1,TRBV20-1,few,TRBJ1-4,CSARTGANNEKLFF,TGCAGTGCAAGGACAGGGGCTAATAATGAAAAACTGTTTTTT
NA,TRBV27,many,TRBJ2-1,CASRLLGSYNEQFF,TGTGCCAGCCGGTTGCTAGGCTCCTACAATGAGCAGTTCTTC
NA,TRBV15,few,TRBJ2-7,CATSRDPARSYEQYF,TGTGCCACCAGCAGAGATCCAGCGCGCTCCTACGAGCAGTACTTC
NA,TRBV11-3,few,TRBJ2-1,CASSPETGEQFF,TGTGCCAGCAGCCCCGAAACCGGTGAGCAGTTCTTC
TRBD2,TRBV28,many,TRBJ2-7,CASSRTSGNEQYF,TGTGCCAGCAGTCGGACTAGCGGTAACGAGCAGTACTTC
TRBD2,TRBV6-1,NA,TRBJ2-1,CASRGRGDNEQFF,TGTGCCAGTCGCGGGAGGGGAGACAATGAGCAGTTCTTC
NA,TRBV30,NA,TRBJ1-1,CAWGPYGPEAFF,TGTGCCTGGGGACCCTACGGGCCTGAAGCTTTCTTT
TRBD2,TRBV19,few,TRBJ2-1,CASSSTGGSGGSSYNEQFF,TGTGCCAGTAGTTCGACGGGGGGCAGCGGGGGCAGCTCCTACAATGAGCAGTTCTTC
TRBD1,TRBV20-1,many,TRBJ2-2,CSARAQGLDTGELFF,TGCAGTGCTAGAGCACAGGGGTTGGACACCGGGGAGCTGTTTTTT
NA,TRBV12-3/TRBV12-4,many,TRBJ2-3,CASSWRLGADTQYF,TGTGCCAGCAGTTGGCGGCTAGGGGCAGATACGCAGTATTTT
TRBD1,TRBV12-3/TRBV12-4,many,TRBJ2-4,CASSSGTGVAIQYF,TGTGCCAGCAGTTCCGGGACAGGGGTGGCAATTCAGTACTTC
TRBD2,TRBV7-6,many,TRBJ2-1,CASSQLAGGPFEQFF,TGTGCCAGCAGCCAGTTAGCGGGAGGGCCCTTTGAGCAGTTCTTC
NA,TRBV18,few,TRBJ2-5,CATRTGQQETQYF,TGTGCCACCAGAACCGGACAGCAAGAGACCCAGTACTTC
NA,TRBV11-2,many,TRBJ2-1,CASSFLSVGQGRIYEQFF,TGTGCCAGCAGCTTCCTAAGCGTTGGGCAGGGCCGGATCTATGAGCAGTTCTTC
NA,TRBV5-1,many,TRBJ2-5,CASSLRLETQYF,TGCGCCAGCAGCCTGAGGCTAGAGACCCAGTACTTC
NA,TRBV20-1,many,TRBJ1-6,CSASPGLGTYNSPLHF,TGCAGTGCTTCCCCAGGGCTGGGGACCTATAATTCACCCCTCCACTTT
TRBD2,TRBV20-1,NA,TRBJ2-5,CSARGGLAGVARETQYF,TGCAGTGCTAGAGGCGGGCTAGCGGGAGTCGCACGGGAGACCCAGTACTTC
NA,TRBV20-1,few,TRBJ2-3,CSAGAQGNTDTQYF,TGCAGTGCTGGAGCCCAGGGAAACACAGATACGCAGTATTTT
NA,TRBV5-1,many,TRBJ2-3,CASSPRRDSYTDTQYF,TGCGCCAGCAGCCCAAGGAGGGACTCATACACAGATACGCAGTATTTT
NA,TRBV5-5,few,TRBJ2-2,CASSFYGPDTGELFF,TGTGCCAGCAGCTTCTACGGGCCCGACACCGGGGAGCTGTTTTTT
TRBD2,TRBV7-3,few,TRBJ2-1,CASSSTGGLAGGFHEQFF,TGTGCCAGCAGCTCCACCGGAGGACTAGCGGGAGGGTTTCATGAGCAGTTCTTC
NA,TRBV11-2,few,TRBJ1-1,CASSLFVTEAFF,TGTGCCAGCAGCTTATTTGTCACTGAAGCTTTCTTT